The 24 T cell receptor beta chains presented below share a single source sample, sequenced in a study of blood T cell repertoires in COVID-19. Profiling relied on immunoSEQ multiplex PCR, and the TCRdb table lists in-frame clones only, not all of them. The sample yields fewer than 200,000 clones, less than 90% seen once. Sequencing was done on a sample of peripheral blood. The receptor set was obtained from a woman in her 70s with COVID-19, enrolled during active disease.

CDR3: CASSNGPGRDYEQYF. The CDR3 coding sequence is TGTGCCAGTAGTAACGGACCGGGCAGGGACTACGAGCAGTACTTC. The chain is built from TRBV19 and TRBJ2-7, with a weak D call TRBD1 (5 bases). The V end was cut by 4 bases, the J end by 3 bases, with 16 bases between. The CDR3 extends over 15 amino acids. The germline CDR1 and CDR2 sequences are LNHDA and SQIVND (reference sequence).

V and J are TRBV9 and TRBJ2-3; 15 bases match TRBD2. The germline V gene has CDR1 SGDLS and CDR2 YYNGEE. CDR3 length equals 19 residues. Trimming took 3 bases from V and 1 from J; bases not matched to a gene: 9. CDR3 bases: TGTGCCAGCAGCGGGGGACTAGCGGGAGGAATGGAAGGCACAGATACGCAGTATTTT. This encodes CASSGGLAGGMEGTDTQYF. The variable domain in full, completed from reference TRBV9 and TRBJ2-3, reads DSGVTQTPKHLITATGQRVTLRCSPRSGDLSVYWYQQSLDQGLQFLIQYYNGEERAKGNILERFSAQQFPDLHSELNLSSLELGDSALYFCASSGGLAGGMEGTDTQYFGPGTRLTVL.

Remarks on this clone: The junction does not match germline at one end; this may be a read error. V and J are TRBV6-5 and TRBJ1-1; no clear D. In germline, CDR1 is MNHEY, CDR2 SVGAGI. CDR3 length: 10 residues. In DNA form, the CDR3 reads TGTGCCAGCAGGTACACAGAAGCTTTCTTT. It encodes CASRYTEAFF.

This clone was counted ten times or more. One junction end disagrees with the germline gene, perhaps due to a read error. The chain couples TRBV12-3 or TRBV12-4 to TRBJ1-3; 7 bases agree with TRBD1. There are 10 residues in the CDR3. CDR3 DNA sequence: TGTGCCAGCAGTAAAGGACAGGTGAATTTT. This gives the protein CASSKGQVNF.

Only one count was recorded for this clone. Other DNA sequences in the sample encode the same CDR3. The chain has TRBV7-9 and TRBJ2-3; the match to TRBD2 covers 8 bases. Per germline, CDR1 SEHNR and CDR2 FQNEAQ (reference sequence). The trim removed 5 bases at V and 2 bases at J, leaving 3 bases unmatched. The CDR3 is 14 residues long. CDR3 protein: CASSPGLATDTQYF. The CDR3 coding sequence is TGTGCCAGCAGCCCAGGACTAGCCACAGATACGCAGTATTTT.

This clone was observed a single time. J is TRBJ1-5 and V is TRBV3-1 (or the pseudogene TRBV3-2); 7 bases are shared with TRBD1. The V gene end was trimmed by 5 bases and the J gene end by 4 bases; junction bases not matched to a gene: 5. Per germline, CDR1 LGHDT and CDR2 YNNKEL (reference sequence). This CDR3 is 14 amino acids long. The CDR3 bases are TGTGCCAGCAGCGCCCAACAGGGGAATCAGCCCCAGCATTTT. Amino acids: CASSAQQGNQPQHF.

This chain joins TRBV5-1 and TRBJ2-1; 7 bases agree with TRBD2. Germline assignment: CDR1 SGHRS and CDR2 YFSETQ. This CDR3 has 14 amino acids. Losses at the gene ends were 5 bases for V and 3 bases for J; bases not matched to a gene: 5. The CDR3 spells CASRPGTNYNEQFF. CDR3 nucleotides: TGCGCCAGCAGGCCCGGGACTAACTACAATGAGCAGTTCTTC.

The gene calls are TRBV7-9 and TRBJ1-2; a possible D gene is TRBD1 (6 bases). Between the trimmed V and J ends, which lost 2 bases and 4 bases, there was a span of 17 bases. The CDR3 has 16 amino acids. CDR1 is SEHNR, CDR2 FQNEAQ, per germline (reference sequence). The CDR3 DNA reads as TGTGCCAGCAGCTTAACGTCTGGGACACTGGCCTATGGCTACACCTTC. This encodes CASSLTSGTLAYGYTF. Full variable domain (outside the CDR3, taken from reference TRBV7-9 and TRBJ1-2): DTGVSQNPRHKITKRGQNVTFRCDPISEHNRLYWYRQTLGQGPEFLTYFQNEAQLEKSRLLSDRFSAERPKGSFSTLEIQRTEQGDSAMYLCASSLTSGTLAYGYTFGSGTRLTVV.

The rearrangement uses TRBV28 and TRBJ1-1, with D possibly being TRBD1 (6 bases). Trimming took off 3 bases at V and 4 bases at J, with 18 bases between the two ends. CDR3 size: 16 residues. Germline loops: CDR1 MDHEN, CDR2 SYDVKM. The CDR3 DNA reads TGTGCCAGCAGTTTCGCCGGTGGGGGGGCTGGCACTGAAGCTTTCTTT. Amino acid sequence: CASSFAGGGAGTEAFF.

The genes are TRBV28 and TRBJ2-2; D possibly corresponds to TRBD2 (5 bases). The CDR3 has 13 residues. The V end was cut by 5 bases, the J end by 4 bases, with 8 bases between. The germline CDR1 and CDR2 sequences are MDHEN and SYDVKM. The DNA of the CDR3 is TGTGCCAGCAGTCCCACTAGCACCGGGGAGCTGTTTTTT. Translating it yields CASSPTSTGELFF.

In DNA, the CDR3 is TGTGCCAGCAGTTACCCGGGACTAGCGGGAGCATTAGCCTACAATGAGCAGTTCTTC. Protein sequence: CASSYPGLAGALAYNEQFF. The chain recombines TRBV6-2 or TRBV6-3 with TRBJ2-1; 14 nucleotides agree with TRBD2. After removal of 2 bases from V and 2 bases from J, the junction contained 8 bases not matched to a gene. CDR3 size: 19 residues. In germline, CDR1 is MNHEY, CDR2 SVGEGT.

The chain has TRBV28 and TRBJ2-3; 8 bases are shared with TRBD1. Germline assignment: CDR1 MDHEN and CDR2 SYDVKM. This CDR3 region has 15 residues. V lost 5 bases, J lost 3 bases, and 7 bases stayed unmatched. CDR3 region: CASSPDRVSTDTQYF. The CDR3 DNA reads TGTGCCAGCAGTCCGGACAGGGTATCAACAGATACGCAGTATTTT.

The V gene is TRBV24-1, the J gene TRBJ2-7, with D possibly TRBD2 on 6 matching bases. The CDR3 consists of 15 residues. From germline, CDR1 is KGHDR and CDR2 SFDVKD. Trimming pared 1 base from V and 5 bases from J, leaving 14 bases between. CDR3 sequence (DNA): TGTGCCACCAGTGATTTCGGAGGGTTAATCCACGAGCAGTACTTC. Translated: CATSDFGGLIHEQYF.

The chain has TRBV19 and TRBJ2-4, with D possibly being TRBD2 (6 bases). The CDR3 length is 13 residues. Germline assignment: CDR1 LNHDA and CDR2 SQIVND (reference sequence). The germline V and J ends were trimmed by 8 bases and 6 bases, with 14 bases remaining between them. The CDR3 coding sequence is TGTGCCAGTTCTTCGGTGGGGGGAAACATTCAGTACTTC. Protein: CASSSVGGNIQYF. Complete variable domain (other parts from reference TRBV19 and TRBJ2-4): DGGITQSPKYLFRKEGQNVTLSCEQNLNHDAMYWYRQDPGQGLRLIYYSQIVNDFQKGDIAEGYSVSREKKESFPLTVTSAQKNPTAFYLCASSSVGGNIQYFGAGTRLSVL.

The CDR3 reads CASSQGQGEHQPQHF. DNA for the CDR3: TGTGCCAGCAGCCAAGGGCAGGGTGAGCATCAGCCCCAGCATTTT. This rearrangement joins TRBV3-1 (or the pseudogene TRBV3-2) to TRBJ1-5, with D perhaps TRBD1 (5 bases). CDR3 length: 15 residues. The germline V and J ends were trimmed by 1 base and 5 bases, with 12 bases remaining between them. Germline CDR1 reads LGHDT; CDR2 reads YNNKEL (reference sequence).

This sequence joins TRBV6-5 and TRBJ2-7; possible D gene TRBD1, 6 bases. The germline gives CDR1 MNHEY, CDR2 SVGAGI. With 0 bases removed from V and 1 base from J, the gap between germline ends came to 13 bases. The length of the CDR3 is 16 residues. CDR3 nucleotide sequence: TGTGCCAGCAGTTACTCACAGGGCAGGTGGTCCTACGAGCAGTACTTC. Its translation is CASSYSQGRWSYEQYF.

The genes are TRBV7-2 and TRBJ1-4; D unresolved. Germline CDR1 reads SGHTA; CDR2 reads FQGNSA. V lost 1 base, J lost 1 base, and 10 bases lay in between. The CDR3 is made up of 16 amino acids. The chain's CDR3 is CASSLVSTRTNEKLFF. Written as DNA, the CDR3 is TGTGCCAGCAGCTTAGTGTCCACGAGAACTAATGAAAAACTGTTTTTT. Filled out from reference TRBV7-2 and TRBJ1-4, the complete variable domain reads GAGVSQSPSNKVTEKGKDVELRCDPISGHTALYWYRQSLGQGLEFLIYFQGNSAPDKSGLPSDRFSAERTGGSVSTLTIQRTQQEDSAVYLCASSLVSTRTNEKLFFGSGTQLSVL.

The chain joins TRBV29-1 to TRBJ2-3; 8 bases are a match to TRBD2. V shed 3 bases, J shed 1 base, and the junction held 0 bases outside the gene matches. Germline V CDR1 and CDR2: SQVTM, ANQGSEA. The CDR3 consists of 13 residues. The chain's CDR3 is CSVETSGTDTQYF. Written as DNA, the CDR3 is TGCAGCGTTGAGACTAGCGGCACAGATACGCAGTATTTT.

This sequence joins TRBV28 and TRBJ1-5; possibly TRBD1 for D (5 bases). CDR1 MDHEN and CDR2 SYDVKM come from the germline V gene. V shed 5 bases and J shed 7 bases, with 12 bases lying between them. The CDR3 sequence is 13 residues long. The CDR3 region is CASSPSKGQPQHF. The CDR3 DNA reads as TGTGCCAGCAGTCCATCGAAGGGGCAGCCCCAGCATTTT.

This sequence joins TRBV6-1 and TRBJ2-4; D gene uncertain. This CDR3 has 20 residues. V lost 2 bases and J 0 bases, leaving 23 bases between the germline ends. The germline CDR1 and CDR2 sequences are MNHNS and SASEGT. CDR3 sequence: CASSEMVLADAKLAKNIQYF. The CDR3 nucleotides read TGTGCCAGCAGTGAAATGGTATTGGCGGATGCCAAACTAGCCAAAAACATTCAGTACTTC.

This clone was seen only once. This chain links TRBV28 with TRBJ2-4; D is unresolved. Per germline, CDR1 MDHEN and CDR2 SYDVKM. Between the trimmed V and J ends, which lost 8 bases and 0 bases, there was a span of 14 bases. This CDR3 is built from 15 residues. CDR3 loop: CASSLVSLAKNIQYF. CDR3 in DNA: TGTGCCAGCTCCCTCGTGTCTTTAGCCAAAAACATTCAGTACTTC.

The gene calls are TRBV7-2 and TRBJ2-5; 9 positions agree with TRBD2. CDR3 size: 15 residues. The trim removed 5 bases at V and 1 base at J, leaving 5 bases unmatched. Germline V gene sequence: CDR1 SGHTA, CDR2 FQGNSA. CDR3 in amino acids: CASSLLAGSQETQYF. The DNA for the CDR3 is TGTGCCAGCAGCCTCCTAGCGGGGAGCCAAGAGACCCAGTACTTC.

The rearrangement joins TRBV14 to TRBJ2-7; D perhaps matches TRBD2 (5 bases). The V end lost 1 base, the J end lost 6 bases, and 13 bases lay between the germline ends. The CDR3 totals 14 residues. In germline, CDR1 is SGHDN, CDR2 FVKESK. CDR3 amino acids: CASSQAAGGPEQYF. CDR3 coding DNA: TGTGCCAGCAGCCAAGCCGCTGGAGGCCCCGAGCAGTACTTC.

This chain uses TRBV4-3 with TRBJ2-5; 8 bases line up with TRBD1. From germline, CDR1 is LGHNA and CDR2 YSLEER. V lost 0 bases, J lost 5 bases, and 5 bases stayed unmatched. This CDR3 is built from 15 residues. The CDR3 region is CASSQDWTGCETQYF. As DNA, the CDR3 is TGCGCCAGCAGCCAAGACTGGACAGGGTGCGAGACCCAGTACTTC.